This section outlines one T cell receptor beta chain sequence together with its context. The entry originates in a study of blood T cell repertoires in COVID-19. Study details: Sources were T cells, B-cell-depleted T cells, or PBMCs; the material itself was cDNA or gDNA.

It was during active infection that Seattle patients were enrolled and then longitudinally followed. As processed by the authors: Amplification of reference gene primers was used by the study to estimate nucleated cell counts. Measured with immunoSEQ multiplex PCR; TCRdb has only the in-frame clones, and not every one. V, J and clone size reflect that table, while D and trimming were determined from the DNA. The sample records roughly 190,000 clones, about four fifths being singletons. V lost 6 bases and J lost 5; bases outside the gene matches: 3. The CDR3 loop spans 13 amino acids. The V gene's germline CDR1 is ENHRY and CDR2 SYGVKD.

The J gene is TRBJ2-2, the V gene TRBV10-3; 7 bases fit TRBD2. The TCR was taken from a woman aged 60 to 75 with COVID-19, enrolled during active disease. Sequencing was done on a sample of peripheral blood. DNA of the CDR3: TGTGCCATCAGAGGCGGGGGAACCGGGGAGCTGTTTTTT. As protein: CAIRGGGTGELFF.